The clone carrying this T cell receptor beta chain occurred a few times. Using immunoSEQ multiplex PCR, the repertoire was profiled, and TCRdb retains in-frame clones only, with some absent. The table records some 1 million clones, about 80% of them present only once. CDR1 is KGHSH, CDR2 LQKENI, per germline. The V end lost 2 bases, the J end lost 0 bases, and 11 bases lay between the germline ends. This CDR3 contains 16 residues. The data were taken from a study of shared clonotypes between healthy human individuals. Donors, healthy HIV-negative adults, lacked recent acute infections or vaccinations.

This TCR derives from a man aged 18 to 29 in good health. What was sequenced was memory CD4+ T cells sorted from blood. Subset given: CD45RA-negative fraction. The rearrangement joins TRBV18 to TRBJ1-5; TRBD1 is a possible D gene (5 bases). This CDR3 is CASSPGGAYSNQPQHF. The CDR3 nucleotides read TGTGCCAGCTCACCAGGGGGAGCTTATAGCAATCAGCCCCAGCATTTT.